These T cell receptor beta chains were read from a single sample in a study of blood T cell repertoires in COVID-19. Libraries were prepared by immunoSEQ multiplex PCR; TCRdb keeps only in-frame clonotypes and omits some of them. This sample yields 150,000 to 200,000 clones, of which about 80% are seen a single time; around 15% belongs to the top ten. The sequencing sample was made of PBMCs or T cells enriched from blood (not recorded which). The source is a man aged 55 to 69 who had been exposed to COVID-19. The CDR3 runs from the conserved cysteine through the conserved F or W. The D gene is left open where the match is weak. Not all rows give a size; the values are once, few, many and, for expanded clones, a class.

J gene,clone size,D gene,CDR3 length,V gene,CDR3 DNA,CDR3 protein
TRBJ1-1,-,-,13,TRBV7-2,TGTGCCAGCAGCACGGGATACAACACTGAAGCTTTCTTT,CASSTGYNTEAFF
TRBJ2-1,few,TRBD2,13,TRBV5-4,TGTGCCAGCAGCTCTACCTTAGCGGGGGATACGTTCTTC,CASSSTLAGDTFF
TRBJ1-2,-,-,14,TRBV6-5,TGTGCCAGCACCCTAAGGGAGGGCTTTCGGGGCTACACCTTC,CASTLREGFRGYTF
TRBJ2-1,-,-,13,TRBV12-3/TRBV12-4,TGTGCCAGCAGCCTAGTGGGGGCTCATGAGCAGTTCTTC,CASSLVGAHEQFF
TRBJ2-2,-,-,14,TRBV3-1/TRBV3-2,TGTGCCAGCAGCCAAGAGGACAAGACCGGGGAGCTGTTTTTT,CASSQEDKTGELFF
TRBJ2-1,-,-,14,TRBV7-2,TGTGCCAGCAGCTTAGCGCGGGCTAGGGATGAGCAGTTCTTC,CASSLARARDEQFF
TRBJ2-5,few,-,13,TRBV30,TGTGCCTGGAGTGTACGAGTCGCGGAGACCCAGTACTTC,CAWSVRVAETQYF
TRBJ2-1,-,-,14,TRBV20-1,TGCAGTGCTAGTATGGGTGGAGCCTACAATGAGCAGTTCTTC,CSASMGGAYNEQFF
TRBJ1-2,-,TRBD1,16,TRBV7-3,TGTGCCAGCAGCTTAATCCCGGGACAGGGAACCTATGGCTACACCTTC,CASSLIPGQGTYGYTF
TRBJ2-5,few,TRBD2,14,TRBV15,TGTGCCACCAGCGTCGGGACTAGTCGGCAGACCCAGTACTTC,CATSVGTSRQTQYF
TRBJ2-7,-,TRBD2,16,TRBV2,TGTGCCAGCAGTGTCCTAGCGGGACTAATGGGTTACGAGCAGTACTTC,CASSVLAGLMGYEQYF
TRBJ2-7,-,-,12,TRBV14,TGTGCCAGCAGCCAAGACTTCTACGAGCAGTACTTC,CASSQDFYEQYF
TRBJ1-2,-,-,14,TRBV6-6,TGTGCCAGCAGTGACCACAGTACTAACTATGGCTACACCTTC,CASSDHSTNYGYTF
TRBJ2-3,-,TRBD2,18,TRBV7-8,TGTGCCAGCAGCTTCTCTCTAGCGGAAGGTCCTAGCACAGATACGCAGTATTTT,CASSFSLAEGPSTDTQYF
TRBJ2-1,few,-,19,TRBV5-1,TGCGCCAGCAGCTTGGGGCCCTCCTTTTTGCCCGCCCGAAACAATGAGCAGTTCTTC,CASSLGPSFLPARNNEQFF
TRBJ2-1,once,-,17,TRBV30,TGTGCCTGGAGTGGATCCTTAACGAGAAGCTCCTACAATGAGCAGTTCTTC,CAWSGSLTRSSYNEQFF
TRBJ2-2,-,-,13,TRBV6-4,TGTGCCAGCAGTGGGGGGGACACCGGGGAGCTGTTTTTT,CASSGGDTGELFF
TRBJ2-3,-,TRBD2,16,TRBV11-2,TGTGCCAGCAGCTTAGGGAGCGCAGGGAGGGGAGATACGCAGTATTTT,CASSLGSAGRGDTQYF
TRBJ2-4,-,TRBD2,19,TRBV19,TGTGCCAGTAGTATAGCTACTAGCGGGAGGGCCTCATCCAAAAACATTCAGTACTTC,CASSIATSGRASSKNIQYF
TRBJ2-7,-,TRBD2,15,TRBV3-1/TRBV3-2,TGTGCCAGCAGCCAAGGACTAGCGGGAGTTTCCGAGCAGTACTTC,CASSQGLAGVSEQYF
TRBJ2-2,once,TRBD1,14,TRBV18,TGTGCCAGCAAATGGGACAGGAACACCGGGGAGCTGTTTTTT,CASKWDRNTGELFF
TRBJ2-2,-,TRBD2,13,TRBV20-1,TGCAGTGCTAGTAGCGGGACCACCGGGGAGCTGTTTTTT,CSASSGTTGELFF
TRBJ1-2,-,TRBD1,14,TRBV27,TGTGCCAGCAGTTCTATCACAGGGGGGCAAGGCTACACCTTC,CASSSITGGQGYTF
TRBJ1-2,few,-,11,TRBV28,TGTGCCAGCAGTTTTGGGTTGGGACAAACCTTC,CASSFGLGQTF
TRBJ1-2,-,TRBD1,14,TRBV11-3,TGTGCCAGCAGCTCCGACAGGGGAAGGGATGGCTACACCTTC,CASSSDRGRDGYTF
TRBJ2-1,-,TRBD2,16,TRBV28,TGTGCCAGCAGCTCCCCGCCTAGCGGAGCGTACAATGAGCAGTTCTTC,CASSSPPSGAYNEQFF
TRBJ1-6,-,-,13,TRBV6-5,TGTGCCAGCAGTTACTCTAGTGCCTCACCCCTCCACTTT,CASSYSSASPLHF
TRBJ2-1,-,-,14,TRBV3-1/TRBV3-2,TGTGCCAGCAGCCAAATGAGGCTGCACAATGAGCAGTTCTTC,CASSQMRLHNEQFF
TRBJ2-2,-,-,15,TRBV7-9,TGTGCCAGCAGCGACTACAGGGAAGGAAGAGGGGAGCTGTTTTTT,CASSDYREGRGELFF
TRBJ1-3,few,-,18,TRBV4-1,TGCGCCAGCAGCCAAAGTCCCCGTGGGGGGGCGGTTGGAAACACCATATATTTT,CASSQSPRGGAVGNTIYF
TRBJ2-7,once,-,11,TRBV6-2/TRBV6-3,TGTGCCAGCAGTTATCCTTACGAGCAGTACTTC,CASSYPYEQYF
TRBJ2-7,few,-,15,TRBV2,TGTGCCAGCTCCCCTGGGGCTGGTGCCCCCTACGAGCAGTACTTC,CASSPGAGAPYEQYF
TRBJ2-7,-,-,11,TRBV6-6,TGTGCCGTTGGCAGCTCCTACGAGCAGTACTTC,CAVGSSYEQYF
TRBJ2-1,-,TRBD1,16,TRBV19,TGTGCCAGTAGTACAGGGGGCGATTACTCCTACAATGAGCAGTTCTTC,CASSTGGDYSYNEQFF
TRBJ2-7,-,-,15,TRBV7-2,TGTGCCAGCAGCTTAGTGGGCGGGACCAACTACGAGCAGTACTTC,CASSLVGGTNYEQYF
TRBJ2-5,-,-,15,TRBV7-3,TGTGCCAGCAGCTTAGATGGGCGGGCGGAAGAGACCCAGTACTTC,CASSLDGRAEETQYF
TRBJ2-5,few,TRBD2,17,TRBV7-3,TGTGCCAGCAGCTTGAGAGGCGGACTAGCGACCCAAGAGACCCAGTACTTC,CASSLRGGLATQETQYF
TRBJ2-1,-,-,12,TRBV18,TGTGCCAGCTCATTAGGGACTGATGAGCAGTTCTTC,CASSLGTDEQFF
TRBJ1-5,-,-,11,TRBV6-6,TGTGCCAGCGGGGCGACTCGGCCCCAGCATTTT,CASGATRPQHF
TRBJ1-1,-,-,16,TRBV5-6,TGTGCCAGCAGCTCGAATCGAAGACAGTCGCGCACTGAAGCTTTCTTT,CASSSNRRQSRTEAFF
TRBJ2-2,-,TRBD1,15,TRBV9,TGTGCCAGCAGCCCCTGGACAGGGGGCGACGGGGAGCTGTTTTTT,CASSPWTGGDGELFF
TRBJ2-7,-,TRBD1,18,TRBV6-1,TGTGCCAGCAGTGAAGCGCATTCCCGGACAGGACCCTCCTACGAGCAGTACTTC,CASSEAHSRTGPSYEQYF